The next 11 T cell receptor beta chains were all read from a single sample in a study of neoadjuvant anti-PD-1 for oral cavity cancer. Clones were read by immunoSEQ multiplex PCR, and TCRdb kept only the in-frame ones, dropping some. The sample yields some 14,000 clones, 60% to 75% seen once. The starting material was PBMCs, obtained before nivolumab (anti-PD-1) treatment. Receptors originate from a person aged 40-85 years with oral cavity squamous cell carcinoma.

This clone was observed a handful of times. This sequence joins TRBV28 and TRBJ1-1; tentative D call: TRBD1 (6 bases). The CDR3 is made up of 14 amino acids. CDR1 and CDR2 from the germline V gene are MDHEN and SYDVKM. V lost 2 bases and J 6 bases, leaving 13 bases between the germline ends. CDR3 loop: CASSLGLGAAEAFF. CDR3 nucleotide sequence: TGTGCCAGCAGTTTAGGGCTGGGGGCCGCTGAAGCTTTCTTT.

The chain employs TRBV4-1 and TRBJ1-4; D is possibly TRBD1 (6 bases). The CDR3 has 17 amino acids. CDR1 is MGHRA and CDR2 is YSYEKL in the germline V gene. V dropped 1 base and J dropped 3 bases, with 15 bases sitting between them. The CDR3 loop reads CASSQVSGRGANEKLFF. The CDR3 DNA sequence: TGCGCCAGCAGCCAAGTCTCAGGGAGGGGGGCTAATGAAAAACTGTTTTTT.

V usage is TRBV25-1 and J usage is TRBJ1-4; D is undetermined. Trimming pared 0 bases from V and 5 bases from J, leaving 19 bases between. CDR1 is MGHDK and CDR2 is SYGVNS in the germline V gene. The CDR3 loop spans 18 amino acids. The CDR3 region has the DNA TGTGCCAGCAGTGAATATATAATGGGAAGCAGATTCAATGAAAAACTGTTTTTT. It codes for CASSEYIMGSRFNEKLFF.

The chain is built from TRBV9 and TRBJ2-7, with TRBD2 as a possible D gene (7 bases). Germline loops: CDR1 SGDLS, CDR2 YYNGEE. V lost 0 bases and J 4 bases, leaving 14 bases between the germline ends. CDR3 length: 15 residues. DNA of the CDR3: TGTGCCAGCAGCGTAGGAGGGGGGGCAGGATACGAGCAGTACTTC. Translated: CASSVGGGAGYEQYF.

This chain uses TRBV19 with TRBJ2-2; the D is unclear. V was shortened by 11 bases and J by 0 bases, with 16 bases between the two germline ends. The CDR3 covers 15 residues. From germline, CDR1 is LNHDA and CDR2 SQIVND (reference sequence). The CDR3 here is CASFVGGANTGELFF. DNA for the CDR3: TGTGCCTCTTTCGTCGGCGGAGCGAACACCGGGGAGCTGTTTTTT.

V usage is TRBV19 and J usage is TRBJ1-1, with a possible D match to TRBD1 (5 bases). V was trimmed by 9 bases and J by 6 bases, leaving 11 bases between them. This CDR3 region has 11 residues. The germline CDR1 and CDR2 sequences are LNHDA and SQIVND (reference sequence). CDR3 DNA: TGTGCCAGCAGGGAGAAGTCTGAAGCTTTCTTT. It specifies CASREKSEAFF.

This sequence joins TRBV11-2 and TRBJ2-1; D is undetermined. CDR1 is SGHAT, CDR2 FQNNGV, per germline. This CDR3 contains 17 residues. Between the trimmed V and J ends, which lost 4 bases and 5 bases, there was a span of 21 bases. CDR3: CASSSLRLGNSNNEQFF. Here the CDR3 DNA reads TGTGCCAGCAGCTCACTCCGCCTGGGGAACTCAAACAATGAGCAGTTCTTC.

The V and J genes are TRBV11-2 and TRBJ1-5; no definite D call. Trimming removed 1 base from V and 0 bases from J, with 10 bases in between. Per the germline V gene, CDR1 is SGHAT and CDR2 is FQNNGV. The CDR3 totals 16 residues. CDR3 amino acids: CASSLGAGYSNQPQHF. The CDR3 coding sequence is TGTGCCAGCAGCTTAGGTGCAGGTTATAGCAATCAGCCCCAGCATTTT.

The rearrangement links TRBV6-1 to TRBJ2-2; 12 bases fit TRBD2. Germline V lookup: CDR1 MNHNS, CDR2 SASEGT. The CDR3 consists of 17 residues. Losses at the gene ends were 0 bases for V and 5 bases for J; bases not matched to a gene: 4. The CDR3 reads CASSEAALAGGTGELFF. In nucleotides, the CDR3 is TGTGCCAGCAGTGAAGCAGCGCTAGCGGGAGGGACCGGGGAGCTGTTTTTT.

The chain has TRBV5-4 and TRBJ2-7, with 9 bases identical to TRBD2. The CDR3 length is 15 residues. Germline loops: CDR1 SGHNT, CDR2 YYREEE (reference sequence). The ends lost 4 bases at V and 2 bases at J; junction bases unmatched: 7. CDR3 in DNA: TGTGCCAGCAGCGGACTGACTAGCGGAGCCTACGAGCAGTACTTC. It encodes CASSGLTSGAYEQYF.

A few counts support this clone. CDR3 loop: CASSEYQGMNTEAFF. CDR3 nucleotide sequence: TGTGCCAGCAGTGAATATCAGGGGATGAACACTGAAGCTTTCTTT. This chain connects TRBV25-1 to TRBJ1-1; D may be TRBD1 (6 bases). Germline CDR1 and CDR2: MGHDK and SYGVNS. There are 15 residues in the CDR3. Trimming took 0 bases from V and 0 from J, leaving 8 bases between them. Full variable domain (outside the CDR3, taken from reference TRBV25-1 and TRBJ1-1): EADIYQTPRYLVIGTGKKITLECSQTMGHDKMYWYQQDPGMELHLIHYSYGVNSTEKGDLSSESTVSRIRTEHFPLTLESARPSHTSQYLCASSEYQGMNTEAFFGQGTRLTVV.